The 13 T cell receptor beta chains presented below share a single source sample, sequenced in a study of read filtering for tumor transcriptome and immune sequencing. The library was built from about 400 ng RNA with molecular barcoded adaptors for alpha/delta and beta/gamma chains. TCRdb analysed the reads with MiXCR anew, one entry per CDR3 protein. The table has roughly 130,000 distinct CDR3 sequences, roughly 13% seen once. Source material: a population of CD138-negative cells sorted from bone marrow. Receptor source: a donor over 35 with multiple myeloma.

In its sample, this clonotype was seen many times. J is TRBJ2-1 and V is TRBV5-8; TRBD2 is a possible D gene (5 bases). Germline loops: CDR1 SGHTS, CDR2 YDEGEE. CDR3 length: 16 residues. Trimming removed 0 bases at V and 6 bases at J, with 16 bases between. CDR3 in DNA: TGTGCCAGCAGCTTGGAAGGGCTAGCAGTGGGCAATGAGCAGTTCTTC. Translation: CASSLEGLAVGNEQFF.

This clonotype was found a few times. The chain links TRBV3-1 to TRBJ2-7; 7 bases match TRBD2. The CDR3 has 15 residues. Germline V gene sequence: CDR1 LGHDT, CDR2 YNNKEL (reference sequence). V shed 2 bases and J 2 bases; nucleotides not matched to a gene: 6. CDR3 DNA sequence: TGTGCCAGCAGCCAAAGAGAAGCGGGGCCCTACGAGCAGTACTTC. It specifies CASSQREAGPYEQYF.

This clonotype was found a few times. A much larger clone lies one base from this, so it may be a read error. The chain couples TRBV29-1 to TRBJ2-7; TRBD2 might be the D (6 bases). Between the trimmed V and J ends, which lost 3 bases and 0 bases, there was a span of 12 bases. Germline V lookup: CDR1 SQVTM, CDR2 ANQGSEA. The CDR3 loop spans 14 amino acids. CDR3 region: CSVDPGDDSYEQYF. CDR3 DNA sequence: TGCAGCGTTGATCCGGGGGATGACTCCTACGAGCAGTACTTC.

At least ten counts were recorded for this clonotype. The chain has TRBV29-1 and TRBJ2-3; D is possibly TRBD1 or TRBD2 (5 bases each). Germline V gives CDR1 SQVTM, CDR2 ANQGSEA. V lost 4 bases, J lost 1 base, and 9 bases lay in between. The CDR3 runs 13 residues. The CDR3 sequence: CSVGGLGTDTQYF. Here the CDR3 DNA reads TGCAGCGTTGGGGGGTTAGGCACAGATACGCAGTATTTT.

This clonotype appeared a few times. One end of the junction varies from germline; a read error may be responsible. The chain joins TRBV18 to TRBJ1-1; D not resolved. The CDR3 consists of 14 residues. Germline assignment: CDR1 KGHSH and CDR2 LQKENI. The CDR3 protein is CASSPDGRNTKAFF. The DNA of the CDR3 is TGTGCCAGCTCACCCGACGGACGGAACACTAAAGCTTTCTTT. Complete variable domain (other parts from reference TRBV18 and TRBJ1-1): NAGVMQNPRHLVRRRGQEARLRCSPMKGHSHVYWYRQLPEEGLKFMVYLQKENIIDESGMPKERFSAEFPKEGPSILRIQQVVRGDSAAYFCASSPDGRNTKAFFGQGTRLTVV.

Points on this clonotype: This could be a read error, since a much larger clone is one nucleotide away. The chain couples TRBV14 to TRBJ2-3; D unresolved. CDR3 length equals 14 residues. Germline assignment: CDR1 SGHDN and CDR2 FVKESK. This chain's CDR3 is CASGQAWGTDTQYF. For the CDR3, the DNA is TGTGCCAGCGGCCAAGCTTGGGGAACAGATACGCAGTATTTT.

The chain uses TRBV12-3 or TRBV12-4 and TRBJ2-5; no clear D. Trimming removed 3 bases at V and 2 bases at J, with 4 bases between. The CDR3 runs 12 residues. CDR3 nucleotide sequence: TGTGCCAGCAGTTTGTGGCAAGAGACCCAGTACTTC. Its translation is CASSLWQETQYF.

The CDR3 here is CSVVGDRGAYEQYF. The CDR3 bases are TGCAGCGTTGTAGGGGACAGGGGTGCCTACGAGCAGTACTTC. This chain uses TRBV29-1 with TRBJ2-7; 10 nucleotides align to TRBD1. The length of the CDR3 is 14 residues. The V segment lost 4 bases and the J segment 2 bases; nucleotides outside the gene matches: 5. Germline CDR1 and CDR2: SQVTM and ANQGSEA.

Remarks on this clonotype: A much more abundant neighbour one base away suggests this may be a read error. The CDR3 here is CGAEGRSTGELFF. CDR3 sequence (DNA): TGCGGTGCCGAGGGCAGATCCACCGGGGAGCTGTTTTTT. The chain couples TRBV20-1 to TRBJ2-2, with a tentative D call TRBD2 (5 bases). The CDR3 is 13 residues long. CDR1 is DFQATT, CDR2 SNEGSKA, per germline (reference sequence).

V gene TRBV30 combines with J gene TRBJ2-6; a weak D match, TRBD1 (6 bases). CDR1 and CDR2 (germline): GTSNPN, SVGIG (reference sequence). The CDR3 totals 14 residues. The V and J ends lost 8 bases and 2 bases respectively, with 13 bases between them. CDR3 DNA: TGTGCCAGCCCCGGGACAACTGGGGCCAACGTCCTGACTTTC. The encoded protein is CASPGTTGANVLTF.

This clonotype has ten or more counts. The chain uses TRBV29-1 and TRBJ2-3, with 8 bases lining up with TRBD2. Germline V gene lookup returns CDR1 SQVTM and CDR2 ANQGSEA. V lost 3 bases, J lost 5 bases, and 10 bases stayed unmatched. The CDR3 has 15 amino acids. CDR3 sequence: CSVEREDQGKDTQYF. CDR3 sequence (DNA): TGCAGCGTTGAGCGGGAGGATCAGGGAAAAGATACGCAGTATTTT.

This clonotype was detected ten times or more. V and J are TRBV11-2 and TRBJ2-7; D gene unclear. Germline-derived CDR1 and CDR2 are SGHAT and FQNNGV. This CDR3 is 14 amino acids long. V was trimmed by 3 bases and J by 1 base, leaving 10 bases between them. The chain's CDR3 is CASSFSRNSYEQYF. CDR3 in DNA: TGTGCCAGCAGCTTTTCCCGGAATTCCTACGAGCAGTACTTC. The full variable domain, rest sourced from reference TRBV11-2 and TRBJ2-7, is EAGVAQSPRYKIIEKRQSVAFWCNPISGHATLYWYQQILGQGPKLLIQFQNNGVVDDSQLPKDRFSAERLKGVDSTLKIQPAKLEDSAVYLCASSFSRNSYEQYFGPGTRLTVT.

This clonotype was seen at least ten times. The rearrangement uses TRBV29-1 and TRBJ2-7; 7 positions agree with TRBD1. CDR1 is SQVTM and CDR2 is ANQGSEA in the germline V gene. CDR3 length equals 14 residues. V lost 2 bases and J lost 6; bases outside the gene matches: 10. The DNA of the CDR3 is TGCAGCGTTGAAAACAACAGGGGAGTTGGCGAGCAGTACTTC. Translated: CSVENNRGVGEQYF.